The 26 T cell receptor beta chains below were found in one sample sequenced in a study of tumor and adjacent non-tumor tissue in lung cancer. A modified ARM-PCR protocol with three rounds of nested PCR amplified TCRbeta. TCRdb independently ran MiXCR on the multiplex PCR reads; one entry per CDR3 protein. Of 90,000 or so distinct CDR3 sequences in the sample, 61% were seen once. The template was RNA from unsorted bulk tissue. Material: lung tumor tissue. Receptor source: a man in his 70s with non-small cell lung cancer.

Comments on this clonotype: Germline is not matched at one junction end, which may reflect a read error. The rearrangement uses TRBV28 and TRBJ2-1; possible D gene TRBD2, 5 bases. The germline gives CDR1 MDHEN, CDR2 SYDVKM. The CDR3 loop spans 14 amino acids. The CDR3 nucleotides read TGTGCCAGTAGAGAGACGGGAACGAACAATAAGCAGTTTTTC. Its translation: CASRETGTNNKQFF.

This chain links TRBV7-9 with TRBJ1-3; D call uncertain. V was cut by 7 bases and J by 1 base, with 8 bases left in between. CDR1 and CDR2 from the germline V gene are SEHNR and FQNEAQ (reference sequence). CDR3 length equals 13 residues. In DNA, the CDR3 is TGTGCCAGCAAAGGATTATCTGGAAACACCATATATTTT. This codes for CASKGLSGNTIYF. Variable domain in full (rest from reference TRBV7-9 and TRBJ1-3): DTGVSQNPRHKITKRGQNVTFRCDPISEHNRLYWYRQTLGQGPEFLTYFQNEAQLEKSRLLSDRFSAERPKGSFSTLEIQRTEQGDSAMYLCASKGLSGNTIYFGEGSWLTVV.

Concerning this clonotype: The conserved final phenylalanine or tryptophan is absent from the CDR3, which likely points to a read error. The V call is TRBV5-1, the J call TRBJ2-5; perhaps TRBD2 as D (5 bases). Germline lookup yields CDR1 SGHRS and CDR2 YFSETQ. This CDR3 has 13 residues. Trimming removed 3 bases from V and 3 bases from J, with 9 bases in between. The CDR3 spells CASSWSGEETQYS. CDR3 DNA sequence: TGCGCCAGCAGCTGGTCCGGGGAAGAGACCCAGTACTCC.

The table lists this clonotype with a count of one. A read error may account for a junction end that differs from germline. The J gene is TRBJ2-3, the V gene TRBV29-1, with D possibly called TRBD1 or TRBD2 (7 bases each). Germline CDR1 reads SQVTM; CDR2 reads ANQGSEA. This CDR3 spans 13 amino acids. CDR3 sequence reads: CSPRLAGGDTQCF. Here the CDR3 DNA reads TGCAGCCCCCGACTAGCAGGGGGTGATACGCAGTGTTTT.

Points on this clonotype: An end of the junction does not agree with germline; a read error may underlie this. CDR3 amino acids: CAAAKGGLTEPFF. CDR3 DNA sequence: TGCGCAGCAGCCAAGGGGGGGCTCACTGAACCTTTCTTT. V gene TRBV4-1 combines with J gene TRBJ1-1; D is perhaps TRBD1 (6 bases). The CDR3 totals 13 residues. In germline, CDR1 is MGHRA, CDR2 YSYEKL.

A few counts support this clonotype. A read error is possible here, since a much larger clone lies one base away. V usage is TRBV6-5 and J usage is TRBJ2-1; 8 bases are shared with TRBD2. Germline V CDR1 and CDR2: MNHEY, SVGAGI. The CDR3 extends over 15 amino acids. The CDR3 DNA reads as TGTGCCAGCACTACAACGGGGGGGTCCTACAATGATCAGTTCTTC. This encodes CASTTTGGSYNDQFF.

Worth noting for this clonotype: A much larger clone lies a single base off, so this may be a read error. The V gene is TRBV28, the J gene TRBJ2-2, with D possibly matching TRBD1 (5 bases). In germline, CDR1 is MDHEN, CDR2 SYDVKM. The CDR3 runs 15 residues. The CDR3 spells CASSLPGHYTRELFF. The DNA for the CDR3 is TGTGCCAGCAGTTTACCAGGACACTACACCCGGGAGCTGTTTTTT. Variable domain in full (rest from reference TRBV28 and TRBJ2-2): DVKVTQSSRYLVKRTGEKVFLECVQDMDHENMFWYRQDPGLGLRLIYFSYDVKMKEKGDIPEGYSVSREKKERFSLILESASTNQTSMYLCASSLPGHYTRELFFGEGSRLTVL.

This chain connects TRBV5-8 to TRBJ2-3, with no clear D. The CDR3 is 12 amino acids. Between the trimmed V and J ends, which lost 7 bases and 5 bases, there was a span of 11 bases. CDR1 is SGHTS, CDR2 YDEGEE, per germline. CDR3 sequence (DNA): TGTGCCAGCGCTAGGTTTGTAGATACGCAGTATTTT. Its translation is CASARFVDTQYF.

This clonotype has more than one count but fewer than ten. The gene calls are TRBV7-2 and TRBJ2-3; TRBD2 aligns across 8 bases. CDR1 is SGHTA and CDR2 is FQGNSA in the germline V gene. The CDR3 has 16 amino acids. The trim removed 1 base at V and 2 bases at J, leaving 5 bases unmatched. The CDR3 reads CASSLGVAGITDTQYF. CDR3 DNA: TGTGCCAGCAGCTTAGGGGTAGCGGGAATCACAGATACGCAGTATTTT.

The rearrangement joins TRBV6-1 to TRBJ1-2; D gene uncertain. Trimming removed 6 bases at V and 8 bases at J, with 16 bases between. Germline CDR1 MNHNS, CDR2 SASEGT. The CDR3 spans 13 residues. The DNA of the CDR3 is TGTGCCAGCAGGGGAGAGGTGATATACGGCTACACCTTC. Protein product: CASRGEVIYGYTF.

Concerning this clonotype: It may be a read error: a sequence one base away is much more abundant. The chain has TRBV20-1 and TRBJ2-1, with 12 bases lining up with TRBD2. This CDR3 spans 13 amino acids. Germline lookup yields CDR1 DFQATT and CDR2 SNEGSKA (reference sequence). The CDR3 DNA is TGCAATGCTTGGACTAGCGGGGCCCATGAGCAGTTCTTC. Amino acid sequence: CNAWTSGAHEQFF.

Many counts were recorded for this clonotype. The CDR3 sequence is CASSLGYQPQHF. In nucleotides, the CDR3 is TGTGCCAGCAGTTTGGGCTATCAGCCCCAGCATTTT. This rearrangement joins TRBV7-9 to TRBJ1-5; no clear D. CDR3 length: 12 residues. Trimming left V 6 bases short and J 5 bases short, with 8 bases between. The germline CDR1 and CDR2 sequences are SEHNR and FQNEAQ (reference sequence).

This clonotype was seen at least ten times. Germline is not matched at one junction end, which may reflect a read error. The chain recombines TRBV11-1 with TRBJ2-7; D is unresolved. The CDR3 runs 16 residues. Germline CDR1 and CDR2: SGHAT and FQDESV (reference sequence). The CDR3 here is CASSPGRTRSSCEQYF. For the CDR3, the DNA is TGTGCCAGTAGCCCAGGTCGAACCAGGAGCTCCTGCGAGCAGTACTTC.

The CDR3 is CASSFTGSNQPQHF. For the CDR3, the DNA is TGTGCCAGCAGTTTCACAGGGAGCAATCAGCCCCAGCATTTT. This chain links TRBV12-3 or TRBV12-4 with TRBJ1-5, with a tentative D call TRBD1 (6 bases). V was trimmed by 3 bases and J by 1 base, leaving 7 bases between them. The CDR3 is 14 residues long.

About this clonotype: One junction end disagrees with the germline gene, perhaps due to a read error. This chain links TRBV29-1 with TRBJ1-1, with D tentatively TRBD1 (5 bases). Per the germline V gene, CDR1 is SQVTM and CDR2 is ANQGSEA. The CDR3 extends over 12 amino acids. CDR3 bases: TGCTGCGTTGACGGGGGGGGTACTGAAGCTTTCTTT. Its translation is CCVDGGGTEAFF.

For this clonotype: At one end the junction does not follow the germline gene, possibly because of a read error. The rearrangement links TRBV29-1 to TRBJ2-5; TRBD1 agrees at 11 bases. This CDR3 is built from 15 residues. CDR1 is SQVTM and CDR2 is ANQGSEA in the germline V gene. This CDR3 reads CSIEDGQGATVTRYF. CDR3 sequence (DNA): TGCAGCATTGAAGACGGACAGGGGGCAACGGTAACCCGGTACTTC.

Worth noting for this clonotype: Relative to the germline gene, one junction end is altered; a read error may explain this. The chain uses TRBV11-3 and TRBJ2-7; tentatively, D is TRBD2 (6 bases). Germline CDR1 and CDR2: SGHNT and YENEEA. This CDR3 has 13 residues. DNA of the CDR3: TGCACCAGCAGCTTGGAGGGCTGGTCGGAGCTGTACTTC. Residues: CTSSLEGWSELYF.

Notes on this clonotype: A single base separates this from a much larger clone, so it may be a read error. The chain recombines TRBV19 with TRBJ1-1; no clear D gene. The CDR3 extends over 11 amino acids. The V gene's germline CDR1 is LNHDA and CDR2 SQIVND (reference sequence). The CDR3 DNA is TGTGCCAGTAGGGTCAACACTGAAGCTCTCTTT. Its translation is CASRVNTEALF.

Comments on this clonotype: In this CDR3 the conserved last residue, phenylalanine or tryptophan, is missing, so a read error is likely. CDR3 protein: CASSLVGAAEAFY. The CDR3 DNA sequence: TGTGCCAGCAGCTTAGTAGGGGCGGCTGAAGCTTTCTAT. V gene TRBV5-6 combines with J gene TRBJ1-1, with D maybe TRBD1 (5 bases). This CDR3 contains 13 residues. Germline assignment: CDR1 SGHDT and CDR2 YYEEEE. V shed 2 bases and J shed 6 bases, with 11 bases lying between them.

V and J are TRBV29-1 and TRBJ2-4; D gene ambiguous. Between the trimmed V and J ends, which lost 4 bases and 6 bases, there was a span of 10 bases. The germline V gene encodes CDR1 SQVTM and CDR2 ANQGSEA. This CDR3 is built from 12 residues. Here the CDR3 reads CSVGITINIQYF. As DNA, the CDR3 is TGCAGCGTTGGGATAACCATAAACATTCAGTACTTC.

This clonotype was recorded at least ten times. The V and J genes are TRBV5-6 and TRBJ2-2; D is possibly TRBD1 (5 bases). Trimming removed 6 bases from V and 5 bases from J, with 11 bases in between. CDR3 size: 13 residues. CDR1 is SGHDT and CDR2 is YYEEEE in the germline V gene. CDR3 DNA: TGTGCCAGCAACGGACATATGACCGGGGAGCTGTTTTTT. Translating gives CASNGHMTGELFF.

About this clonotype itself: It is likely a read error, because the conserved phenylalanine at the end of the CDR3 is missing. The gene calls are TRBV11-3 and TRBJ2-2; D possibly uses TRBD1 or TRBD2 (6 bases each). The V end was cut by 3 bases, the J end by 7 bases, with 12 bases between. The CDR3 has 14 amino acids. Germline CDR1 reads SGHNT; CDR2 reads YENEEA. The CDR3 loop is CASSLTRGVGELFC. In DNA form, the CDR3 reads TGTGCCAGCAGCTTGACTAGGGGGGTCGGGGAGCTGTTTTGT.

This clonotype was counted once. A read error is possible here, since a much larger clone lies one base away. This sequence joins TRBV20-1 and TRBJ1-2; 10 bases align to TRBD1. The CDR3 is 16 residues long. Germline CDR1 is DFQATT and CDR2 is SNEGSKA (reference sequence). The CDR3 DNA reads as TGCAGTGTTAGAGATCGGGACAGGGGATTCGGCTATGGCTACACCTTC. It is translated as CSVRDRDRGFGYGYTF.

This clonotype has at least ten counts. CDR3 loop: CASSPLSGGYTF. The CDR3 bases are TGCGCCAGCAGCCCCCTGTCTGGAGGCTACACCTTC. The gene calls are TRBV4-1 and TRBJ1-2; D gene unclear. This CDR3 has 12 amino acids. The germline CDR1 and CDR2 sequences are MGHRA and YSYEKL. The germline V and J ends were trimmed by 4 bases and 8 bases, with 11 bases remaining between them.

This clonotype has at least ten counts. The rearrangement links TRBV7-8 to TRBJ1-5; unclear D gene. V was cut by 2 bases and J by 5 bases, with 10 bases left in between. The CDR3 length is 14 residues. Germline V gene sequence: CDR1 SGHVS, CDR2 FQNEAQ. In nucleotides, the CDR3 is TGTGCCAGCAGCTTATCCCCTGGCTATCAGCCCCAGCATTTT. Amino acid sequence: CASSLSPGYQPQHF.

In regard to this clonotype: At one boundary the junction diverges from the germline segment, which might be a read error. The genes are TRBV6-5 and TRBJ1-4; 7 bases are a match to TRBD1. The CDR3 runs 17 residues. Germline V lookup: CDR1 MNHEY, CDR2 SVGAGI. The DNA for the CDR3 is TGCGCCAGCAGTTACGGTGTTGCGGACAGGAGCAATGAAAAACTGTTTTTT. Amino acid sequence: CASSYGVADRSNEKLFF.